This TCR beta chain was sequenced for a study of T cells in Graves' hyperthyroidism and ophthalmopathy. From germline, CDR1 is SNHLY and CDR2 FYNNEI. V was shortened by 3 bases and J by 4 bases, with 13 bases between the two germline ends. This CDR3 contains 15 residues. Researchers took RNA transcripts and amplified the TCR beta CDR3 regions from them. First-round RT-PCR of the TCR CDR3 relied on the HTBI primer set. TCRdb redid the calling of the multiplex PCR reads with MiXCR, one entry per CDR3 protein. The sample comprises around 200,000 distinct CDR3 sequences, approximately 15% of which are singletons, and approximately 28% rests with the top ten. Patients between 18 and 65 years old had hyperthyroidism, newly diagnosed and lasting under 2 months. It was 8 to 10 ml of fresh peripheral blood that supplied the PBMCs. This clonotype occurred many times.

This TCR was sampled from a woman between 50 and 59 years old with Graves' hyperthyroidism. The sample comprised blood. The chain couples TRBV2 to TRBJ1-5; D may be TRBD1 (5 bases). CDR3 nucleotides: TGTGCCAGCAGTGAGCAGGGTCCCTCTAATCAGCCCCAGCATTTT. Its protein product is CASSEQGPSNQPQHF.